The 9 T cell receptor beta chains reported below all come from one sample, sequenced in a study of naive and memory T cell subsets. Treatment defined: skin biopsy from PPD injection site in Mantoux-positive individual. A UMI-containing oligonucleotide was joined by 3' ligation to the TCR cDNA template. Four PCR rounds used nested alpha and beta constant region primers plus the SP2 primer. TCRdb re-analysed the UMI-ligation and nested PCR reads in MiXCR, keeping a single row per CDR3 protein. Of 30,000 to 35,000 distinct CDR3 sequences listed, 5.5% to 7.5% are singletons. The starting material was skin, obtained from a tuberculin skin test site. The receptors here all came from an adult in good health.

This clonotype was found many times. The J gene is TRBJ1-5, the V gene TRBV5-5, with unresolved D. Trimming removed 1 base from V and 0 bases from J, with 11 bases in between. Germline assignment: CDR1 SGHKS and CDR2 YYEKEE (reference sequence). This CDR3 has 16 residues. CDR3 in DNA: TGTGCCAGCAGCTTGATGGAGTGGAATAGCAATCAGCCCCAGCATTTT. The encoded protein is CASSLMEWNSNQPQHF.

This clonotype was counted once. The chain combines TRBV7-9 with TRBJ2-1; 8 bases are shared with TRBD1. J was trimmed by 8 bases and V by 1 base; bases with no gene match: 4. Germline CDR1 reads SEHNR; CDR2 reads FQNEAQ (reference sequence). The CDR3 has 14 residues. For the CDR3, the DNA is TGTGCCAGCAGCTTAGAGGACAGGGCCGATGAGCAGTTCTTC. This gives the protein CASSLEDRADEQFF.

The chain carries TRBV19 and TRBJ1-5; D remains unclear. CDR3 length equals 13 residues. Germline loops: CDR1 LNHDA, CDR2 SQIVND (reference sequence). V was clipped by 3 bases and J by 3 bases, with 6 bases between them. CDR3 DNA: TGTGCCAGTAGTATTGGGTTCAATCAGCCCCAGCATTTT. As protein: CASSIGFNQPQHF.

This clonotype was counted at least ten times. The chain recombines TRBV7-8 with TRBJ2-1; 10 bases fit TRBD2. Germline assignment: CDR1 SGHVS and CDR2 FQNEAQ. The ends lost 8 bases at V and 7 bases at J; junction bases unmatched: 11. The CDR3 runs to 15 residues. CDR3 nucleotide sequence: TGTGCCAGCGGGCCTCTAGCGGGGGCGGGGAATGAGCAGTTCTTC. It yields the protein CASGPLAGAGNEQFF.

Only a few counts were recorded for this clonotype. The chain recombines TRBV5-4 with TRBJ2-2; D is unresolved. The CDR3 spans 13 residues. V shed 4 bases and J shed 5 bases, with 9 bases lying between them. The germline V gene has CDR1 SGHNT and CDR2 YYREEE (reference sequence). DNA for the CDR3: TGTGCCAGCAGCCGCGACACTACCGGGGAGCTGTTTTTT. It translates to CASSRDTTGELFF.

This clonotype was recorded many times. The chain couples TRBV20-1 to TRBJ2-1, with TRBD2 matching over 7 bases. Germline V CDR1 and CDR2: DFQATT, SNEGSKA (reference sequence). Trimming at V came to 6 bases and at J to 5 bases, leaving 13 bases not matched to a gene. The CDR3 runs 15 residues. CDR3 loop: CSAEGGGTNHNEQFF. The CDR3 DNA follows: TGCAGTGCAGAGGGAGGTGGGACTAACCACAATGAGCAGTTCTTC.

This clonotype was picked up many times. The V and J genes are TRBV20-1 and TRBJ2-5, with D perhaps matching TRBD2 (6 bases). V lost 7 bases, J lost 4 bases, and 16 bases lay in between. Germline V gene lookup returns CDR1 DFQATT and CDR2 SNEGSKA (reference sequence). This CDR3 is 13 amino acids long. The CDR3 DNA follows: TGCAGTGTTGCAGGGAGGCAAGGAGAGACCCAGTACTTC. It encodes CSVAGRQGETQYF.

The table lists this clonotype with many counts. The rearrangement joins TRBV20-1 to TRBJ1-1; the match to TRBD1 covers 7 bases. The CDR3 loop spans 11 amino acids. Germline CDR1 is DFQATT and CDR2 is SNEGSKA (reference sequence). The trim removed 6 bases at V and 8 bases at J, leaving 6 bases unmatched. The CDR3 spells CSADREEEAFF. The CDR3 DNA follows: TGCAGTGCCGACAGGGAGGAGGAAGCTTTCTTT.

This clonotype was counted many times. CDR3 bases: TGTGCCAGCCGGGGGGACACGAACACTGAAGCTTTCTTT. Its translation: CASRGDTNTEAFF. The rearrangement joins TRBV2 to TRBJ1-1; TRBD1 might be the D (6 bases). Germline V CDR1 and CDR2: SNHLY, FYNNEI. The CDR3 loop spans 13 amino acids. Trimming took 8 bases from V and 1 from J, leaving 11 bases between them.